This TCR beta chain was captured in a study of CD4 T cells in relation to SARS-CoV-2 and coronaviruses. Study summary: Patient ages ranged from about 20 to 72, median 38.

Produced via immunoSEQ multiplex PCR; TCRdb's table is partial and in-frame only. The data contain some 45,000 clones, 82% of them singletons. For this clone: The target antigen is unknown.

Broader study findings: No donor gave both pre-pandemic and post-infection samples.

The TCR originated in an adult with COVID-19. Source material: naive CD4+ T cells from PBMCs, cultured in vitro. The sample's subset: naive CD4+ T cells isolated by negative enrichment.

The CDR3 sequence is CASSPDLAGETGELFF. CDR3 nucleotides: TGTGCCAGCAGCCCAGATCTAGCGGGAGAAACCGGGGAGCTGTTTTTT. This chain uses TRBV7-9 with TRBJ2-2; 10 bases match TRBD2. There are 16 residues in the CDR3. Trimming took 5 bases from V and 5 from J; bases not matched to a gene: 8. The V gene's germline CDR1 is SEHNR and CDR2 FQNEAQ (reference sequence).